These 13 T cell receptor beta chains originate from one sample sequenced in a study of CD8+CD57+ T cells in acquired aplastic anemia. The template for TCR beta VDJ and CDR3 sequence profiling was genomic DNA. One entry per CDR3 protein results from TCRdb running MiXCR on the reads. Of approximately 200,000 distinct CDR3 sequences in the sample, over 60% were seen once. Sequencing was carried out using sorted CD4+, CD8+, or CD8+CD57+ T cells (not recorded which) from PBMCs. Receptors were obtained from a human donor with severe aplastic anemia or a healthy control (not recorded which).

CDR3 protein: CASSLRGTNTEAFF. The CDR3 DNA reads as TGTGCCAGCAGCTTAAGGGGGACGAACACTGAAGCTTTCTTT. The V gene is TRBV7-3, the J gene TRBJ1-1; weak D call: TRBD1 (5 bases). Germline V gives CDR1 SGHTA, CDR2 FQGTGA. The CDR3 loop spans 14 amino acids. The V and J ends lost 1 base and 1 base respectively, with 7 bases between them.

This clonotype showed up just a few times. The rearrangement links TRBV5-1 to TRBJ2-1; the match to TRBD2 covers 7 bases. The junction had 4 bases not matched to a gene; V was cut back by 0 bases and J by 4 bases. The CDR3 covers 15 residues. Germline-derived CDR1 and CDR2 are SGHRS and YFSETQ. The chain's CDR3 is CASSLGLAVYNEQFF. The DNA for the CDR3 is TGCGCCAGCAGCTTGGGGCTAGCGGTTTACAATGAGCAGTTCTTC.

The chain has TRBV7-3 and TRBJ2-1; 7 bases align to TRBD1. There are 15 residues in the CDR3. J lost 8 bases, V lost 5 bases, and 12 bases had no gene match. The germline V gene encodes CDR1 SGHTA and CDR2 FQGTGA. CDR3 bases: TGTGCCAGCAGCCCCAATCGGGACAGCCTGGATGAGCAGTTCTTC. Protein: CASSPNRDSLDEQFF.

The table lists this clonotype with a count of one. This chain links TRBV7-8 with TRBJ2-7; 7 nucleotides agree with TRBD1. Germline V gene lookup returns CDR1 SGHVS and CDR2 FQNEAQ. Trimming at V came to 6 bases and at J to 7 bases, leaving 9 bases not matched to a gene. The length of the CDR3 is 13 residues. CDR3 region: CASSFDRDREQYF. CDR3 bases: TGTGCCAGCAGTTTCGACAGGGATAGGGAGCAGTACTTC.

This chain links TRBV10-3 with TRBJ2-7, with TRBD1 matching over 7 bases. This CDR3 spans 15 amino acids. Germline lookup yields CDR1 ENHRY and CDR2 SYGVKD. V dropped 6 bases and J dropped 2; count of bases not matched to a gene: 10. For the CDR3, the DNA is TGTGCCATCAGCCCTGACAGGGCAAGAGCCTACGAGCAGTACTTC. Protein sequence: CAISPDRARAYEQYF.

In its sample, this clonotype was seen a few times. This may arise from a read error, as a much more abundant clone is one base away. The conserved phenylalanine or tryptophan is not found at the CDR3 terminus, so this likely reflects a read error. J is TRBJ2-3 and V is TRBV6-1, with 10 bases matching TRBD1. CDR3 length: 14 residues. Losses at the gene ends were 3 bases for V and 4 bases for J; bases not matched to a gene: 1. CDR1 and CDR2 (germline): MNHNS, SASEGT. The CDR3 DNA is TGTGCCAGCAGTGATGGACAGGGGGCAGATACGCAGTATTCT. Residues: CASSDGQGADTQYS.

This clonotype has more than one count but fewer than ten. The J gene is TRBJ2-7, the V gene TRBV7-8, with 7 bases lining up with TRBD1. CDR3 length: 14 amino acids. The ends lost 0 bases at V and 4 bases at J; junction bases unmatched: 3. Per germline, CDR1 SGHVS and CDR2 FQNEAQ. The CDR3 region is CASSLAPRGYEQYF. CDR3 coding DNA: TGTGCCAGCAGCTTAGCACCCAGGGGGTACGAGCAGTACTTC.

The V call is TRBV7-9, the J call TRBJ2-7; D remains ambiguous. V was pared by 6 bases and J by 2 bases, with 8 bases between. The CDR3 runs 12 residues. Looked up from germline, CDR1 is SEHNR and CDR2 is FQNEAQ (reference sequence). The CDR3 reads CASSWGAYEQYF. CDR3 DNA sequence: TGTGCCAGCAGTTGGGGTGCCTACGAGCAGTACTTC.

The rearrangement links TRBV29-1 to TRBJ1-2; 11 bases line up with TRBD1. Germline CDR1 and CDR2: SQVTM and ANQGSEA. The CDR3 extends over 15 amino acids. J was trimmed by 3 bases and V by 5 bases; bases with no gene match: 8. The CDR3 DNA follows: TGCAGCGTTCTTACACTGGGACAGGGGGACTATGGCTACACCTTC. It translates to CSVLTLGQGDYGYTF. The variable domain in full, completed from reference TRBV29-1 and TRBJ1-2, reads SAVISQKPSRDICQRGTSLTIQCQVDSQVTMMFWYRQQPGQSLTLIATANQGSEATYESGFVIDKFPISRPNLTFSTLTVSNMSPEDSSIYLCSVLTLGQGDYGYTFGSGTRLTVV.

This chain links TRBV24-1 with TRBJ2-2; TRBD2 is a possible D gene (5 bases). The germline gives CDR1 KGHDR, CDR2 SFDVKD. This CDR3 spans 14 amino acids. V lost 5 bases to trimming and J lost 5 bases, with 11 bases between them. The CDR3 nucleotides are TGTGCCACCAGTGTCCGGACGGGGACCGGGGAGCTGTTTTTT. This translates into CATSVRTGTGELFF.

CDR3 sequence reads: CASSQERYNSPLHF. In DNA form, the CDR3 reads TGTGCCAGCAGCCAAGAGCGATATAATTCACCCCTCCACTTT. The J gene is TRBJ1-6, the V gene TRBV3-1, with D uncertain. There are 14 residues in the CDR3. Germline CDR1 reads LGHDT; CDR2 reads YNNKEL (reference sequence). Trimming left V 0 bases short and J 4 bases short, with 4 bases between. Full variable domain (outside the CDR3, taken from reference TRBV3-1 and TRBJ1-6): DTAVSQTPKYLVTQMGNDKSIKCEQNLGHDTMYWYKQDSKKFLKIMFSYNNKELIINETVPNRFSPKSPDKAHLNLHINSLELGDSAVYFCASSQERYNSPLHFGNGTRLTVT.

There are a few counts of this clonotype. This sequence joins TRBV7-8 and TRBJ2-7; 9 bases are shared with TRBD2. The V gene's germline CDR1 is SGHVS and CDR2 FQNEAQ. Trimming removed 7 bases from V and 2 bases from J; junction bases left unmatched: 3. The CDR3 runs 13 residues. The CDR3 DNA reads TGTGCCAGCAAGGCGGGAGGGCCCTACGAGCAGTACTTC. Its translation: CASKAGGPYEQYF.

The V call is TRBV2, the J call TRBJ2-5; tentative D call: TRBD2 (5 bases). TRBJ2-7 explains the end of the DNA better; the J call may be wrong. The CDR3 consists of 14 residues. CDR1 is SNHLY and CDR2 is FYNNEI in the germline V gene. CDR3 DNA: TGTGCCAGCAGTCCCAGGAAGGGAGCCTACGAGCAGTACTTC. Translation gives CASSPRKGAYEQYF.